This entry lists 5 T cell receptor beta chains sequenced from one sample in a study of blood T cell repertoires in COVID-19. The table came from immunoSEQ multiplex PCR; TCRdb's copy has only in-frame clones and leaves some out. The sample records about 260,000 clones, 85% being singletons. Input material: peripheral blood. These receptors all come from a human donor in a cohort sampled during active COVID-19.

The gene calls are TRBV6-5 and TRBJ1-1; the D gene is possibly TRBD1 (6 bases). This CDR3 comprises 13 residues. Trimming shortened V by 5 bases and J by 0 bases, and 7 bases separated the two germline ends. CDR1 and CDR2 (germline): MNHEY, SVGAGI. CDR3 sequence (DNA): TGTGCCAGCAGTACAGGGATGAACACTGAAGCTTTCTTT. Its protein is CASSTGMNTEAFF.

This chain joins TRBV5-4 and TRBJ1-6; TRBD1 is a possible D gene (6 bases). This CDR3 spans 16 amino acids. V gave up 0 bases and J gave up 7 bases, with 14 bases separating them. The germline V gene has CDR1 SGHNT and CDR2 YYREEE (reference sequence). CDR3 sequence reads: CASSLGGGGQNSPLHF. The CDR3 DNA is TGTGCCAGCAGCTTGGGGGGCGGGGGGCAGAATTCACCCCTCCACTTT.

This rearrangement joins TRBV11-2 to TRBJ1-2; 7 nucleotides match TRBD1. The CDR3 is made up of 13 amino acids. Trimming at V came to 3 bases and at J to 8 bases, leaving 6 bases not matched to a gene. CDR1 and CDR2 from the germline V gene are SGHAT and FQNNGV. This chain's CDR3 is CASSFDRAQGYTF. The DNA for the CDR3 is TGTGCCAGCAGCTTCGACAGGGCCCAGGGCTACACCTTC.

The chain couples TRBV6-2 or TRBV6-3 to TRBJ2-3; a possible D gene is TRBD2 (6 bases). Between the trimmed V and J ends, which lost 0 bases and 9 bases, there was a span of 10 bases. This CDR3 spans 13 amino acids. Germline lookup yields CDR1 MNHEY and CDR2 SVGEGT. This chain's CDR3 is CASSYSRGGTQYF. CDR3 bases: TGTGCCAGCAGTTACTCTCGGGGAGGCACGCAGTATTTT.

The rearrangement uses TRBV6-5 and TRBJ1-3; D might be TRBD1 (5 bases). The germline gives CDR1 MNHEY, CDR2 SVGAGI. V was cut by 8 bases and J by 2 bases, with 13 bases left in between. This CDR3 has 14 residues. CDR3 coding DNA: TGTGCCAGCTCCCCCTCGGGGGCTGGAAACACCATATATTTT. It yields the protein CASSPSGAGNTIYF.